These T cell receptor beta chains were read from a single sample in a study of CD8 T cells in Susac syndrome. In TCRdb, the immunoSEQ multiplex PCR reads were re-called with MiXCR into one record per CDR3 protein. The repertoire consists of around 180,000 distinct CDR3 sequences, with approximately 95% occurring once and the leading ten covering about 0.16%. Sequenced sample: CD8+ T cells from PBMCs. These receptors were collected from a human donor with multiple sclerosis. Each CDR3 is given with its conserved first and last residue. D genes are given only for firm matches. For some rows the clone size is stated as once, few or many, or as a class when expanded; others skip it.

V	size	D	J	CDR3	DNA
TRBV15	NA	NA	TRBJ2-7	CATSRDWTYEQYF	TGTGCCACCAGCAGAGATTGGACCTACGAGCAGTACTTC
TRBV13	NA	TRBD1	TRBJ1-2	CASSVTSDRGYGYTF	TGTGCCAGCAGCGTGACTTCGGACAGGGGCTATGGCTACACCTTC
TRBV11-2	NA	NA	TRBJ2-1	CASSLETGRDEQFF	TGTGCCAGCAGCTTAGAAACAGGGCGGGATGAGCAGTTCTTC
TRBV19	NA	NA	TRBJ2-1	CASSGGIWSYNEQFF	TGTGCCAGTAGTGGGGGAATCTGGTCCTACAATGAGCAGTTCTTC
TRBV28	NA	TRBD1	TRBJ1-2	CASHPTGNYGYTF	TGTGCCAGCCACCCGACAGGGAACTATGGCTACACCTTC
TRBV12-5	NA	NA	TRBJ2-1	CASVHQAYNEQFF	TGTGCTAGTGTCCATCAAGCCTACAATGAGCAGTTCTTC
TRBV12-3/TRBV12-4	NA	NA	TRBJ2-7	CASSLGPRKDPVYEQYF	TGTGCCAGCAGTTTAGGTCCTCGGAAGGACCCAGTCTACGAGCAGTACTTC
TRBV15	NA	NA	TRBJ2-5	CATSRGAVPETQYF	TGTGCCACCAGCAGAGGCGCGGTCCCGGAGACCCAGTACTTC
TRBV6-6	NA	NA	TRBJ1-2	CASSYSSTGYGYTF	TGTGCCAGCAGTTACTCCTCAACGGGGTATGGCTACACCTTC
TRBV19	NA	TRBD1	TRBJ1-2	CASSIGQGDGYTF	TGTGCCAGTAGTATCGGACAGGGTGATGGCTACACCTTC
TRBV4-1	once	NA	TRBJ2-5	CASSHRHHLGRHREEVQETQYF	TGCGCCAGCAGCCACCGTCACCACCTGGGCCGCCATAGAGAGGAGGTCCAAGAGACCCAGTACTTC
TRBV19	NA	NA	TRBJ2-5	CASSRLRGPQETQYF	TGTGCCAGTAGCAGACTCCGGGGGCCGCAAGAGACCCAGTACTTC
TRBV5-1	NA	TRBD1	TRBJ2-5	CASSSTTGVQETQYF	TGCGCCAGCAGCTCGACCACAGGGGTGCAAGAGACCCAGTACTTC
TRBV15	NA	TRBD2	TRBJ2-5	CATSRGGSSMETQYF	TGTGCCACCAGCAGGGGCGGGAGCTCTATGGAGACCCAGTACTTC
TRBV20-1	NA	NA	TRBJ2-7	CSASGSRETSYEQYF	TGCAGTGCTAGCGGCTCCCGGGAAACGTCCTACGAGCAGTACTTC
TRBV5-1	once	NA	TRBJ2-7	CASGYYRAGNYEQYF	TGCGCCAGCGGCTACTACAGGGCGGGGAACTACGAGCAGTACTTC
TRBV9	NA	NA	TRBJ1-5	CASSPGDGQPQHF	TGTGCCAGCAGCCCGGGGGATGGTCAGCCCCAGCATTTT
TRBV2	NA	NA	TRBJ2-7	CASKTLQEYEQYF	TGTGCCAGCAAGACCTTACAGGAATACGAGCAGTACTTC
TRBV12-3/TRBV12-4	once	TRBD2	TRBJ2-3	CASSPAGDTDTQYF	TGTGCCAGCAGTCCCGCGGGGGACACAGATACGCAGTATTTT
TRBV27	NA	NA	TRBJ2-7	CASSPQEQEGYEQYF	TGTGCCAGCAGCCCTCAGGAACAGGAGGGCTACGAGCAGTACTTC
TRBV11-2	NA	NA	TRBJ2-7	CASSFYLRAPRGDPYEQYF	TGTGCCAGCAGCTTCTATCTTAGGGCCCCCCGAGGGGACCCCTACGAGCAGTACTTC
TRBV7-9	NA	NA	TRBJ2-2	CASSASSVYTGELFF	TGTGCCAGCAGCGCCTCTAGCGTATACACCGGGGAGCTGTTTTTT
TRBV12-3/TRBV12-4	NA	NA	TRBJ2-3	CASSFLGVDTQYF	TGTGCCAGCAGTTTTTTAGGGGTAGATACGCAGTATTTT
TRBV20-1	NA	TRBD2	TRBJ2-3	CSARVPRLAGATDTQYF	TGCAGTGCTAGAGTGCCCCGACTAGCGGGAGCGACAGATACGCAGTATTTT
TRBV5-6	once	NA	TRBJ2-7	CASSLGLVYEQYF	TGTGCCAGCAGCTTGGGACTGGTCTACGAGCAGTACTTC
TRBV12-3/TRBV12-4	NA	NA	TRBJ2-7	CASGTATYEQYF	TGTGCCAGCGGGACGGCTACCTACGAGCAGTACTTC
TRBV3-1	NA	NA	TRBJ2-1	CASSPFTRVNEQFF	TGTGCCAGCAGCCCCTTTACGCGGGTCAATGAGCAGTTCTTC
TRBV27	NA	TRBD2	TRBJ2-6	CASSLVAGAAGANVLTF	TGTGCCAGCAGTCTGGTGGCGGGAGCTGCTGGGGCCAACGTCCTGACTTTC
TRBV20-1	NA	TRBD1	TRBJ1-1	CSAPPDRVNTEAFF	TGCAGTGCTCCTCCGGACAGGGTGAACACTGAAGCTTTCTTT
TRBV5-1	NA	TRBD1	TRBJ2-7	CASSSDSPGQPHYEQYF	TGCGCCAGCAGCTCGGATAGTCCGGGACAGCCGCACTACGAGCAGTACTTC
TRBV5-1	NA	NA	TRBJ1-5	CASKQGHF	TGCGCCAGCAAACAGGGGCATTTT
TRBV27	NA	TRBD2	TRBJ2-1	CASSFRLAAYNEQFF	TGTGCCAGCAGTTTCCGGCTAGCGGCCTACAATGAGCAGTTCTTC
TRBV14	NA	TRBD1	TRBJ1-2	CASSQERTGHYGYTF	TGTGCCAGCAGCCAAGAAAGGACAGGACACTATGGCTACACCTTC
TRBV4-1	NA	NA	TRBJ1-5	CASSQAHNQPQHF	TGCGCCAGCAGCCAAGCCCACAATCAGCCCCAGCATTTT
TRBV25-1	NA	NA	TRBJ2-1	CASSESPRARYNEQFF	TGTGCCAGCAGTGAATCCCCCCGGGCCAGGTACAATGAGCAGTTCTTC
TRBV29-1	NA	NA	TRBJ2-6	CSVPAGANVLTF	TGCAGCGTACCGGCCGGGGCCAACGTCCTGACTTTC
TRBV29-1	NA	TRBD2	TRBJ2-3	CSVELAGGAYTQYF	TGCAGCGTTGAATTAGCGGGAGGAGCGTATACGCAGTATTTT
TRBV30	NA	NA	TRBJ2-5	CAWRTPKQETQYF	TGTGCCTGGAGGACACCTAAACAAGAGACCCAGTACTTC
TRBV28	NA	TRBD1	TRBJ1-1	CASSERTGSNTEAFF	TGTGCCAGCAGTGAGCGGACAGGGAGTAACACTGAAGCTTTCTTT
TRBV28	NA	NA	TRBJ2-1	CASSLAQTFSSEQFF	TGTGCCAGCAGTTTAGCCCAGACGTTTTCCTCTGAGCAGTTCTTC
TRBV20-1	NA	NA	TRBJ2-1	CSARDSLSYNEQFF	TGCAGTGCTAGGGACAGTCTTTCCTACAATGAGCAGTTCTTC
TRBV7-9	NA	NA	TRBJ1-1	CASSLVLGGNTEAFF	TGTGCCAGCAGCTTAGTATTGGGTGGAAACACTGAAGCTTTCTTT
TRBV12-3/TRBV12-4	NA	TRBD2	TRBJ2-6	CASTLIPPGGSSGANVLTF	TGTGCCAGCACCCTAATCCCACCGGGGGGGTCCTCTGGGGCCAACGTCCTGACTTTC
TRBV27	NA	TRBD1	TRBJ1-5	CASSRDRGGGQPQHF	TGTGCCAGCAGCCGGGACAGGGGAGGAGGGCAGCCCCAGCATTTT
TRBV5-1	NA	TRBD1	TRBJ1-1	CASSSPGQGSEAFF	TGCGCCAGCAGCTCTCCGGGACAGGGGAGTGAAGCTTTCTTT
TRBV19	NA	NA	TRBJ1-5	CASSRGPSNQPQHF	TGTGCCAGTAGTCGAGGGCCTAGCAATCAGCCCCAGCATTTT
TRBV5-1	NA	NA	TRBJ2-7	CASSLVARYYEQYF	TGCGCCAGCAGCTTGGTCGCCAGATACTACGAGCAGTACTTC